This T cell receptor (beta chain) was retrieved from a study of T cells in Graves' hyperthyroidism and ophthalmopathy. The overall study: Peripheral blood was taken when the disease was first diagnosed, before any treatment began. Study conclusions and caveats: Blood samples included most of the expanded thyroid clonotypes exceeding 0.001.

It was RNA transcripts that yielded the amplified TCR beta CDR3 regions. Using the HTBI primer set, a first-round RT-PCR was run on the TCR CDR3. MiXCR, applied by TCRdb to the multiplex PCR reads, yields one record per CDR3 protein. Of about 520,000 distinct CDR3 sequences listed, around 24% are singletons. This clonotype was picked up many times. Its antigen remains unknown. Diagnoses were made from clinical symptoms, serum measures (thyroxine and TRAb), thyroid ultrasound and orbital computed tomography. Cells are PBMCs isolated from about 10 ml of fresh blood. This receptor was obtained from a woman aged 30 to 39 with Graves' ophthalmopathy. Sequencing was performed on blood.

In nucleotides, the CDR3 is TGCGCCAGCAGCCTATCGGGCCTTAACTATGGCTACACCTTC. It specifies CASSLSGLNYGYTF. The V gene is TRBV4-3, the J gene TRBJ1-2; D is undetermined. Between the trimmed V and J ends, which lost 4 bases and 1 base, there was a span of 10 bases. This CDR3 is built from 14 residues. Germline V gene sequence: CDR1 LGHNA, CDR2 YSLEER.